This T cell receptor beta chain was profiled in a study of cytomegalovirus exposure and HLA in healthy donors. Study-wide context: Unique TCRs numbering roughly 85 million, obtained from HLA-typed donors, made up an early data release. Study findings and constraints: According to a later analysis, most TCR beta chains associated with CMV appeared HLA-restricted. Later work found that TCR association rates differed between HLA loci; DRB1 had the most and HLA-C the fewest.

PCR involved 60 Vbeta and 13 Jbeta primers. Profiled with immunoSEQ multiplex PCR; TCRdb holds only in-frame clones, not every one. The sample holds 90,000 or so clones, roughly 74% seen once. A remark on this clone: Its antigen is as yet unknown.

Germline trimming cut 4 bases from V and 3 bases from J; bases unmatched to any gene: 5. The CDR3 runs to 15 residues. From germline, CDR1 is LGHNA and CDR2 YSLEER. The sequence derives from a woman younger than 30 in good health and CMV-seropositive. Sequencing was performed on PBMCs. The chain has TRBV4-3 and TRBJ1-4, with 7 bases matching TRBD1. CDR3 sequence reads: CASSLRDRPNEKLFF. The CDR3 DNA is TGCGCCAGCAGCCTAAGGGACAGACCTAATGAAAAACTGTTTTTT.